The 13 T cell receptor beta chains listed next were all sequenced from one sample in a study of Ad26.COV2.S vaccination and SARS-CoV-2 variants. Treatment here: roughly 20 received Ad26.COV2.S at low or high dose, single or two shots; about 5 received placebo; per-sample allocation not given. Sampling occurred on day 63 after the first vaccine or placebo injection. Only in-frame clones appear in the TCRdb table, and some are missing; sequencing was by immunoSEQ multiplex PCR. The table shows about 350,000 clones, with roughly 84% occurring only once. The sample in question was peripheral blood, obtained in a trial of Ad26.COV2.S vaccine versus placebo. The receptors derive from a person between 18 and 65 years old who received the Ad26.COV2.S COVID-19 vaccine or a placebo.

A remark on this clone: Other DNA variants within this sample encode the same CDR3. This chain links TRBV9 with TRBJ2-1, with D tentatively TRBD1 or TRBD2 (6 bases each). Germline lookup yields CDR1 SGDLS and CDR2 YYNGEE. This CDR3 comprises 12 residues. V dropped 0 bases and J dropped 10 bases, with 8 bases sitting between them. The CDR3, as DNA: TGTGCCAGCAGCGTAGAAGGGGGGGAGCAGTTCTTC. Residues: CASSVEGGEQFF.

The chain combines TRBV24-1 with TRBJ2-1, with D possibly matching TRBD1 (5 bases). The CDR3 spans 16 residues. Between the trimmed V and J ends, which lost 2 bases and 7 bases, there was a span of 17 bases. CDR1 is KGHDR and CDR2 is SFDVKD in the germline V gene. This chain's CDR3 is CATSDSSPRANNEQFF. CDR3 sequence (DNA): TGTGCCACCAGTGATTCCTCGCCCAGGGCTAATAATGAGCAGTTCTTC.

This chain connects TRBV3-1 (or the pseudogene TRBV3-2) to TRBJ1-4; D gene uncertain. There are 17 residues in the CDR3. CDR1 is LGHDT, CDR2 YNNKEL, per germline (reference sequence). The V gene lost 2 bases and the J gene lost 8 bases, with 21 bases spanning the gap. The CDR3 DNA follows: TGTGCCAGCAGCCAACTGGAAGGTTTTGTCAAAGAGGAAAAACTGTTTTTT. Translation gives CASSQLEGFVKEEKLFF.

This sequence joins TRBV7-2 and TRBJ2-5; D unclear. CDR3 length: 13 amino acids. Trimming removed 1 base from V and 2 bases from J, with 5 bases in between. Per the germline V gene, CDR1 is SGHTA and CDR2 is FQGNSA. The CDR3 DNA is TGTGCCAGCAGCTTAGTGGAACAAGAGACCCAGTACTTC. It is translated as CASSLVEQETQYF. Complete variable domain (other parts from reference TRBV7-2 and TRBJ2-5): GAGVSQSPSNKVTEKGKDVELRCDPISGHTALYWYRQSLGQGLEFLIYFQGNSAPDKSGLPSDRFSAERTGGSVSTLTIQRTQQEDSAVYLCASSLVEQETQYFGPGTRLLVL.

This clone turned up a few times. The CDR3 bases are TGTGCCAGCAGCCTCTATAGGGGGGGATTTGTCAACGAGCAGTACTTC. Translated: CASSLYRGGFVNEQYF. The V gene is TRBV7-9, the J gene TRBJ2-7, with D perhaps TRBD2 (7 bases). V shed 5 bases and J shed 5 bases, with 22 bases lying between them. Germline values: CDR1 SEHNR, CDR2 FQNEAQ (reference sequence). This CDR3 has 16 residues.

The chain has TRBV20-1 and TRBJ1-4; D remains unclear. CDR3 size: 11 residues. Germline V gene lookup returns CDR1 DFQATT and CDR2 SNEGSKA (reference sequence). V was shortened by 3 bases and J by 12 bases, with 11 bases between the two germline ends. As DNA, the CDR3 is TGCAGTGCTAGCCCCGCCCGGGAACTGTTTTTT. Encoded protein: CSASPARELFF.

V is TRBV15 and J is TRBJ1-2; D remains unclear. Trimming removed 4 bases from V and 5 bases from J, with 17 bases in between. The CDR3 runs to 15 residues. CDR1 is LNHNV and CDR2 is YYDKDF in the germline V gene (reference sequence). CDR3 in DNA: TGTGCCACCAGCAAACCCCCCCCGTTGAGATATGGCTACACCTTC. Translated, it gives CATSKPPPLRYGYTF.

CDR3 in amino acids: CASSKTGLGANEQYF. CDR3 in DNA: TGTGCCAGCAGCAAGACAGGGCTCGGGGCTAACGAGCAGTACTTC. V and J are TRBV27 and TRBJ2-7; TRBD1 matches at 7 bases. Germline V gives CDR1 MNHEY, CDR2 SMNVEV (reference sequence). V gave up 6 bases and J gave up 5 bases; unmatched junction bases: 13. This CDR3 comprises 15 residues.

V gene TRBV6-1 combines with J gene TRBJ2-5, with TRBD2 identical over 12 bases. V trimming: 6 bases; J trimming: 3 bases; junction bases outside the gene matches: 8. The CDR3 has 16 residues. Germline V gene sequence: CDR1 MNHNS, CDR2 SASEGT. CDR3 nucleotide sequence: TGTGCCAGCAGGGAACTAGCGGGAGGTGTAAAAGAGACCCAGTACTTC. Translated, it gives CASRELAGGVKETQYF.

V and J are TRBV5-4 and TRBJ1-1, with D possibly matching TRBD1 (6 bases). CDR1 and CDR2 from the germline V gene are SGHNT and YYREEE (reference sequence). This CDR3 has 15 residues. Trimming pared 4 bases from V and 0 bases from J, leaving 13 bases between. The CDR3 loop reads CASSLMTGMNTEAFF. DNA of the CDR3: TGTGCCAGCAGCCTGATGACAGGCATGAACACTGAAGCTTTCTTT.

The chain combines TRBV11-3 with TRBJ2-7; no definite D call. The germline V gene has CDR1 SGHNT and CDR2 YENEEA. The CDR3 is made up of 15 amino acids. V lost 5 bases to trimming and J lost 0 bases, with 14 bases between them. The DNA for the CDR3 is TGTGCCAGCAGCCCAGACTCTATCAGCTCCTACGAGCAGTACTTC. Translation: CASSPDSISSYEQYF.

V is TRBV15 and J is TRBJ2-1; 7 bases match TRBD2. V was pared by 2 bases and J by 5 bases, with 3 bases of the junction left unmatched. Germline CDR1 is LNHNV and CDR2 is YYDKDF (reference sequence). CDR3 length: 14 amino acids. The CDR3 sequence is CATSRPGTNNEQFF. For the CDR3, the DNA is TGTGCCACCAGCAGACCCGGGACTAACAATGAGCAGTTCTTC.

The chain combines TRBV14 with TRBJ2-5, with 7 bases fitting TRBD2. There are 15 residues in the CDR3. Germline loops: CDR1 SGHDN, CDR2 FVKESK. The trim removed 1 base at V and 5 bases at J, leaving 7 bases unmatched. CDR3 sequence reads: CASSQVRAGVETQYF. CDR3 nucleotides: TGTGCCAGCAGCCAAGTCCGCGCGGGAGTGGAGACCCAGTACTTC.